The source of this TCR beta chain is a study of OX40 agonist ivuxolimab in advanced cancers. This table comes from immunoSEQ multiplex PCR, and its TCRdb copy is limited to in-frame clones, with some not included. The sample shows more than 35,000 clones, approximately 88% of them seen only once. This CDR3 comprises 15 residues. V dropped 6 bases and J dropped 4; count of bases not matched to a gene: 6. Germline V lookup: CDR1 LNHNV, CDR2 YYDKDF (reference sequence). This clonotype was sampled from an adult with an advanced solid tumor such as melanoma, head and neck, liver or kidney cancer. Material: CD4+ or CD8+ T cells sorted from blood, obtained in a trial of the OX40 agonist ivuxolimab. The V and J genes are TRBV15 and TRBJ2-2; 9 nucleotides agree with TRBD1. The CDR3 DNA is TGTGCCACCAGTGCCGGGACAGGGATCACCGGGGAGCTGTTTTTT. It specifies CATSAGTGITGELFF.